This passage covers 21 T cell receptor beta chains from one sample sequenced in a study of blood T cell repertoires in COVID-19. Some clones are missing from TCRdb's copy, which holds only in-frame ones; the method was immunoSEQ multiplex PCR. This table has about 120,000 clones, 80% to 90% appearing once. Specimen: peripheral blood. Source of these receptors: a woman aged 45-59 years with acute or convalescent COVID-19.

V gene TRBV28 combines with J gene TRBJ2-6; a possible D gene is TRBD2 (7 bases). CDR3 length: 17 residues. V was clipped by 1 base and J by 4 bases, with 14 bases between them. The germline V gene has CDR1 MDHEN and CDR2 SYDVKM. The CDR3: CASSLSVGGGGANVLTF. In DNA, the CDR3 is TGTGCCAGCAGTTTATCGGTTGGGGGGGGCGGGGCCAACGTCCTGACTTTC.

This clone has more than one count but fewer than ten. The chain employs TRBV7-2 and TRBJ2-2; D unresolved. CDR3 size: 14 residues. CDR1 and CDR2 from the germline V gene are SGHTA and FQGNSA. V was trimmed by 3 bases and J by 1 base, leaving 6 bases between them. CDR3 region: CASSFSENTGELFF. The CDR3 region has the DNA TGTGCCAGCAGCTTTTCAGAGAACACCGGGGAGCTGTTTTTT.

The chain is built from TRBV7-9 and TRBJ2-1; 9 positions agree with TRBD2. Germline V CDR1 and CDR2: SEHNR, FQNEAQ (reference sequence). V lost 2 bases and J lost 7; bases outside the gene matches: 6. The CDR3 sequence is 15 residues long. This CDR3 is CASSLQLAGLNEQFF. For the CDR3, the DNA is TGTGCCAGCAGCTTACAGCTAGCGGGGCTAAATGAGCAGTTCTTC.

This sequence joins TRBV18 and TRBJ1-3; D gene uncertain. Germline assignment: CDR1 KGHSH and CDR2 LQKENI. The V end was cut by 3 bases, the J end by 0 bases, with 9 bases between. CDR3 size: 15 residues. For the CDR3, the DNA is TGTGCCAGCTCACCCCCCGGGTACTCTGGAAACACCATATATTTT. Its protein product is CASSPPGYSGNTIYF. The variable domain in full, completed from reference TRBV18 and TRBJ1-3, reads NAGVMQNPRHLVRRRGQEARLRCSPMKGHSHVYWYRQLPEEGLKFMVYLQKENIIDESGMPKERFSAEFPKEGPSILRIQQVVRGDSAAYFCASSPPGYSGNTIYFGEGSWLTVV.

V and J are TRBV19 and TRBJ2-2, with D possibly matching TRBD2 (6 bases). Germline lookup yields CDR1 LNHDA and CDR2 SQIVND (reference sequence). Deletions cut 5 bases from V and 6 bases from J, with 16 bases between. The CDR3 sequence is 15 residues long. The CDR3 DNA is TGTGCCAGTAGTGTTACCTTAGCGGCGGCCGGGGAGCTGTTTTTT. Translated, it gives CASSVTLAAAGELFF.

The chain employs TRBV2 and TRBJ2-3; 7 bases match TRBD1. Germline CDR1 SNHLY, CDR2 FYNNEI. This CDR3 has 14 amino acids. V lost 6 bases to trimming and J lost 4 bases; unmatched junction nucleotides: 7. The chain's CDR3 is CASSDRDRSDTQYF. CDR3 DNA sequence: TGTGCCAGCAGCGACAGGGATAGATCAGATACGCAGTATTTT.

The rearrangement joins TRBV25-1 to TRBJ1-2; D is perhaps TRBD1 (5 bases). Germline CDR1 and CDR2: MGHDK and SYGVNS. V was trimmed by 5 bases and J by 3 bases, leaving 13 bases between them. CDR3 length equals 14 residues. CDR3 DNA: TGTGCCAGCAGTCTCCAGGGCATTGACTATGGCTACACCTTC. Translated, it gives CASSLQGIDYGYTF.

The chain recombines TRBV2 with TRBJ2-2; perhaps TRBD1 as D (5 bases). Deletions cut 3 bases from V and 2 bases from J, with 13 bases between. The germline V gene encodes CDR1 SNHLY and CDR2 FYNNEI. The CDR3 is 16 amino acids. The CDR3 region has the DNA TGTGCCAGCAGTGATAAGGTCAGGGCAAACACCGGGGAGCTGTTTTTT. Amino acids: CASSDKVRANTGELFF. The variable domain in full, with the rest retrieved from reference TRBV2 and TRBJ2-2, is EPEVTQTPSHQVTQMGQEVILRCVPISNHLYFYWYRQILGQKVEFLVSFYNNEISEKSEIFDDQFSVERPDGSNFTLKIRSTKLEDSAMYFCASSDKVRANTGELFFGEGSRLTVL.

This chain uses TRBV7-2 with TRBJ2-3; 7 bases are shared with TRBD2. In germline, CDR1 is SGHTA, CDR2 FQGNSA. The CDR3 covers 14 residues. V gave up 5 bases and J gave up 3 bases; unmatched junction bases: 5. In nucleotides, the CDR3 is TGTGCCAGCAGCCCCGGACTAGTTACAGATACGCAGTATTTT. Translated, it gives CASSPGLVTDTQYF.

The genes are TRBV3-1 (or the pseudogene TRBV3-2) and TRBJ1-2; 11 bases fit TRBD1. This CDR3 has 17 residues. CDR1 is LGHDT and CDR2 is YNNKEL in the germline V gene (reference sequence). V trimming: 4 bases; J trimming: 0 bases; junction bases outside the gene matches: 7. CDR3 DNA: TGTGCCAGCAGCCTAGGACAGGGGGCTTCAACTAACTATGGCTACACCTTC. As protein: CASSLGQGASTNYGYTF.

The J gene is TRBJ2-1, the V gene TRBV7-2, with a weak D call TRBD2 (7 bases). The germline gives CDR1 SGHTA, CDR2 FQGNSA. V was cut by 3 bases and J by 7 bases, with 19 bases left in between. The CDR3 runs 16 residues. In DNA, the CDR3 is TGTGCCAGCAGCTTTTACGGGGGGCGTGGGGGAAATGAGCAGTTCTTC. This translates into CASSFYGGRGGNEQFF.

The chain couples TRBV28 to TRBJ1-2; D may be TRBD1 (5 bases). The CDR3 sequence is 13 residues long. V lost 3 bases, J lost 3 bases, and 8 bases lay in between. Germline CDR1 and CDR2: MDHEN and SYDVKM. DNA for the CDR3: TGTGCCAGCAGTTTTGGAGGGGACTATGGCTACACCTTC. Its protein product is CASSFGGDYGYTF.

This chain joins TRBV29-1 and TRBJ1-1; TRBD1 might be the D (5 bases). Trimming took 5 bases from V and 7 from J, leaving 14 bases between them. Germline values: CDR1 SQVTM, CDR2 ANQGSEA. The CDR3 totals 12 residues. CDR3 DNA sequence: TGCAGCGTTAAATTTCAGGGAAGTGAAGCTTTCTTT. This encodes CSVKFQGSEAFF.

DNA for the CDR3: TGTGCCAGTTCCTCGAGGGTCTGGCTATGGGCCCAGCATTTT. Protein product: CASSSRVWLWAQHF. The chain couples TRBV19 to TRBJ1-5; D not resolved. There are 14 residues in the CDR3. V lost 8 bases to trimming and J lost 11 bases, with 22 bases between them. Germline V CDR1 and CDR2: LNHDA, SQIVND (reference sequence).

The CDR3 here is CASSTGGYTEAFF. CDR3 in DNA: TGTGCCAGTAGTACAGGGGGCTACACTGAAGCTTTCTTT. V usage is TRBV19 and J usage is TRBJ1-1; 8 bases are a match to TRBD1. Unmatched junction bases numbered 1, after V lost 4 bases and J lost 3 bases. In germline, CDR1 is LNHDA, CDR2 SQIVND (reference sequence). There are 13 residues in the CDR3.

The rearrangement links TRBV9 to TRBJ2-3; 11 bases line up with TRBD2. The V and J ends lost 4 bases and 6 bases, in that order; junction bases with no gene match: 10. This CDR3 comprises 16 residues. Germline V gene sequence: CDR1 SGDLS, CDR2 YYNGEE. CDR3 sequence (DNA): TGTGCCAGCAGCCCTAGACTAGCGGGACCTGGGGATACGCAGTATTTT. Translating it yields CASSPRLAGPGDTQYF.

V and J are TRBV13 and TRBJ2-1; 8 nucleotides match TRBD2. The CDR3 extends over 14 amino acids. Germline CDR1 PRHDT, CDR2 FYEKMQ (reference sequence). V trimming: 6 bases; J trimming: 3 bases; junction bases outside the gene matches: 4. The CDR3 region is CASSPGGLYNEQFF. CDR3 sequence (DNA): TGTGCCAGCAGTCCGGGAGGGCTCTACAATGAGCAGTTCTTC.

This clone was recorded a few times. The same CDR3 arises from other DNA sequences in this sample as well. The rearrangement links TRBV5-1 to TRBJ2-2, with TRBD1 as a possible D gene (6 bases). Trimming pared 5 bases from V and 2 bases from J, leaving 7 bases between. CDR1 SGHRS and CDR2 YFSETQ come from the germline V gene. The CDR3 sequence is 13 residues long. CDR3 in amino acids: CASRTGNTGELFF. CDR3 DNA: TGCGCCAGCAGGACAGGAAACACCGGGGAGCTGTTTTTT.

The chain uses TRBV5-8 and TRBJ1-5; the D is unclear. CDR3 length: 14 amino acids. The V end lost 3 bases, the J end lost 5 bases, and 12 bases lay between the germline ends. Germline CDR1 SGHTS, CDR2 YDEGEE. In DNA, the CDR3 is TGTGCCAGCAGCTGGGAGAGCACCTATCAGCCCCAGCATTTT. Residues: CASSWESTYQPQHF.

This clone has only a few counts. The V gene is TRBV27, the J gene TRBJ1-2; TRBD1 agrees at 8 bases. The germline V gene encodes CDR1 MNHEY and CDR2 SMNVEV (reference sequence). The CDR3 runs to 13 residues. The V gene end was trimmed by 2 bases and the J gene end by 8 bases; junction bases not matched to a gene: 4. The CDR3: CASSLGQGLGYTF. CDR3 DNA: TGTGCCAGCAGTTTAGGACAGGGTTTAGGCTACACCTTC.

The chain joins TRBV18 to TRBJ1-2, with a possible D match to TRBD1 (6 bases). Germline V gene lookup returns CDR1 KGHSH and CDR2 LQKENI. The V end lost 0 bases, the J end lost 3 bases, and 11 bases lay between the germline ends. The CDR3 sequence is 15 residues long. The CDR3 coding sequence is TGTGCCAGCTCACCACCGGCAGGGGTGTACTATGGCTACACCTTC. Translation gives CASSPPAGVYYGYTF.